These T cell receptor beta chains were read from a single sample in a study of cytomegalovirus exposure and HLA in healthy donors. Clones were read by immunoSEQ multiplex PCR, and TCRdb kept only the in-frame ones, dropping some. This table holds over 200,000 clones, 75% to 90% found once. Sequencing was performed on PBMCs. These receptors all stem from a woman under 30 in good health and CMV-seronegative. Both conserved end residues are part of each CDR3. The D gene is left open where the match is weak. The size of a clone is reported for some rows only, either as once, few or many, or as a class for expanded clones.

CDR3 | DNA | size | D | J | V
CASSFGRTNEKLFF | TGTGCCAGCAGCTTCGGTAGGACTAATGAAAAACTGTTTTTT | once | . | TRBJ1-4 | TRBV5-6
CASSLSDRDKRGYTF | TGCGCCAGCAGCCTATCAGACCGGGACAAACGGGGCTACACCTTC | . | . | TRBJ1-2 | TRBV4-1
CASGEGPVVNTGELFF | TGTGCCAGCGGGGAGGGGCCGGTTGTAAACACCGGGGAGCTGTTTTTT | . | TRBD2 | TRBJ2-2 | TRBV28
CASTGGLAVNTGELFF | TGTGCCAGCACCGGCGGACTAGCGGTTAACACCGGGGAGCTGTTTTTT | . | TRBD2 | TRBJ2-2 | TRBV9
CASSESRDRDSGEQYF | TGCGCCAGCAGTGAGTCGAGGGACAGGGATTCTGGCGAGCAGTACTTC | . | TRBD1 | TRBJ2-7 | TRBV10-1
CASSQDLVTTGGTDTQYF | TGTGCCAGCAGCCAAGATCTGGTGACTACGGGCGGCACAGATACGCAGTATTTT | . | . | TRBJ2-3 | TRBV4-2
CASSTREGWSGNTIYF | TGTGCCAGCAGTACCAGAGAGGGTTGGTCTGGAAACACCATATATTTT | . | . | TRBJ1-3 | TRBV2
CASHWEYGTDTQYF | TGTGCCAGCCACTGGGAATACGGCACAGATACGCAGTATTTT | . | . | TRBJ2-3 | TRBV6-1
CASSFLGTQNTEAFF | TGTGCCAGTAGCTTCCTCGGGACACAGAACACTGAAGCTTTCTTT | few | . | TRBJ1-1 | TRBV19
CASSAFKNTEAFF | TGTGCCAGCAGCGCCTTCAAGAACACTGAAGCTTTCTTT | . | . | TRBJ1-1 | TRBV9
CASGASGTDTQYF | TGTGCCAGCGGGGCTAGCGGGACTGATACGCAGTATTTT | . | TRBD2 | TRBJ2-3 | TRBV11-2
CAWSARDRGLGNTEAFF | TGTGCCTGGAGTGCACGGGACAGGGGGCTAGGGAACACTGAAGCTTTCTTT | few | TRBD1 | TRBJ1-1 | TRBV30
CASSQDRSGSYNEQFF | TGCGCCAGCAGCCAAGATCGGAGCGGTTCCTACAATGAGCAGTTCTTC | . | . | TRBJ2-1 | TRBV4-1
CASSQGDRENQPQHF | TGCGCCAGCAGCCAAGGGGACAGGGAGAATCAGCCCCAGCATTTT | . | TRBD1 | TRBJ1-5 | TRBV4-1
CASSAADPQFF | TGTGCCAGCAGTGCGGCAGATCCGCAGTTCTTC | . | . | TRBJ2-1 | TRBV2
CASVPGRDRGRGYEQYF | TGTGCTAGTGTACCGGGCCGGGACAGGGGGAGGGGGTACGAGCAGTACTTC | . | TRBD1 | TRBJ2-7 | TRBV12-5
CAWSVGPAGGQETQYF | TGTGCCTGGAGTGTTGGACCAGCGGGGGGCCAAGAGACCCAGTACTTC | . | TRBD2 | TRBJ2-5 | TRBV30
CASSLGSGGALGQPQHF | TGCGCCAGCAGCTTGGGTTCAGGAGGCGCGTTAGGGCAGCCCCAGCATTTT | . | . | TRBJ1-5 | TRBV5-1
CASRGDYTDTQYF | TGTGCCAGCAGGGGGGACTACACAGATACGCAGTATTTT | . | TRBD2 | TRBJ2-3 | TRBV2
CASSLTTGTEAFF | TGTGCCAGCAGCTTAACTACAGGGACTGAAGCTTTCTTT | . | . | TRBJ1-1 | TRBV7-3
CASSLVLGTGSYEQYF | TGCGCCAGCAGCTTGGTCCTTGGGACAGGGAGCTACGAGCAGTACTTC | . | TRBD1 | TRBJ2-7 | TRBV5-1
CASSVGTGVNEKLFF | TGTGCCAGCAGCGTGGGGACAGGGGTTAATGAAAAACTGTTTTTT | . | TRBD1 | TRBJ1-4 | TRBV9
CAWSAPMTGTYTEAFF | TGTGCCTGGAGTGCCCCAATGACAGGGACCTACACTGAAGCTTTCTTT | once | TRBD1 | TRBJ1-1 | TRBV30
CASSQTGNTEAFF | TGCGCCAGCAGCCAGACAGGGAACACTGAAGCTTTCTTT | . | . | TRBJ1-1 | TRBV5-1
CASSYGTSGLYNEQFF | TGTGCCAGCAGTTACGGGACTAGCGGCCTCTACAATGAGCAGTTCTTC | once | TRBD2 | TRBJ2-1 | TRBV6-5
CSSRTDLFGTEAFF | TGCAGCTCCCGGACAGACCTCTTTGGGACTGAAGCTTTCTTT | . | . | TRBJ1-1 | TRBV29-1
CASTTGGSNYGYTF | TGTGCCAGCACTACAGGGGGCTCTAACTATGGCTACACCTTC | . | TRBD1 | TRBJ1-2 | TRBV2
CASRDISSYEQYF | TGTGCCAGCAGGGACATCAGCTCCTACGAGCAGTACTTC | few | . | TRBJ2-7 | TRBV2
CASSLTVNPYEQYF | TGTGCCAGCAGTTTGACAGTAAATCCCTACGAGCAGTACTTC | . | . | TRBJ2-7 | TRBV28
CASSLGGKGGANVLTF | TGTGCCAGCAGCTTGGGGGGGAAAGGTGGGGCCAACGTCCTGACTTTC | . | . | TRBJ2-6 | TRBV5-4
CASSPEGGYGYTF | TGCGCCAGCAGCCCCGAAGGTGGGTATGGCTACACCTTC | few | . | TRBJ1-2 | TRBV5-1
CASSLRSGLGEKLFF | TGTGCCAGCAGTTTACGCTCAGGGCTGGGTGAAAAACTGTTTTTT | . | . | TRBJ1-4 | TRBV27
CASSSLLSSYNEQFF | TGTGCCAGCAGTTCCCTCCTGAGCTCCTACAATGAGCAGTTCTTC | . | . | TRBJ2-1 | TRBV6-6
CASSLLAGGWRDEQFF | TGTGCCAGCAGCTTACTAGCGGGAGGGTGGCGCGATGAGCAGTTCTTC | . | TRBD2 | TRBJ2-1 | TRBV11-2
CASSLDRRDSPF | TGTGCCAGCAGCTTAGATAGGCGGGACAGTCCCTTC | . | TRBD1 | TRBJ1-2 | TRBV5-4
CASSEGKGGLDHNEQFF | TGTGCCAGCAGCGAGGGTAAGGGGGGCCTTGACCACAATGAGCAGTTCTTC | once | . | TRBJ2-1 | TRBV9
CASSLSGRLYGYTF | TGTGCCAGCAGCTTAAGCGGCAGACTCTATGGCTACACCTTC | few | . | TRBJ1-2 | TRBV11-2
CSVEVRGALHYGYTF | TGCAGCGTTGAAGTTAGAGGAGCCCTTCACTATGGCTACACCTTC | . | . | TRBJ1-2 | TRBV29-1
CASSFPGGQETQYF | TGTGCCAGCAGTTTTCCCGGGGGCCAAGAGACCCAGTACTTC | . | . | TRBJ2-5 | TRBV28
CASSLNSRQYF | TGTGCCAGCAGCTTAAATTCAAGGCAGTACTTC | . | . | TRBJ2-7 | TRBV7-2
CSVSRTGGLNTEAFF | TGCAGCGTTTCGAGGACAGGGGGCTTAAACACTGAAGCTTTCTTT | . | TRBD1 | TRBJ1-1 | TRBV29-1
CASGTGGGGTEAFF | TGTGCCAGCGGAACAGGGGGCGGAGGGACTGAAGCTTTCTTT | . | TRBD1 | TRBJ1-1 | TRBV27
CASSPPSQNYGYTF | TGCGCCAGCAGCCCGCCGTCTCAAAACTATGGCTACACCTTC | . | . | TRBJ1-2 | TRBV5-1
CASRRWQEATNEKLFF | TGCGCCAGCAGAAGATGGCAGGAGGCAACTAATGAAAAACTGTTTTTT | . | . | TRBJ1-4 | TRBV5-1
CASSPPGLAAGGLEQYF | TGTGCCAGCTCACCACCGGGACTAGCGGCCGGGGGGCTCGAGCAGTACTTC | . | TRBD2 | TRBJ2-7 | TRBV18
CSVDLAGGAYEQYF | TGCAGCGTTGATCTGGCGGGAGGGGCCTACGAGCAGTACTTC | . | TRBD2 | TRBJ2-7 | TRBV29-1